The 20 T cell receptor beta chains given below trace back to one sample, sequenced in a study of shared clonotypes between healthy human individuals. The assay was immunoSEQ multiplex PCR, and TCRdb's table has in-frame clones only and misses some. The sample holds millions of clones, 95% seen once. Sequencing was carried out using naive CD4+ T cells sorted from blood. The subset here: CD45RA+ positively selected. These receptors were collected from a man between 18 and 29 years old in good health.

V usage is TRBV30 and J usage is TRBJ2-3, with TRBD2 matching over 9 bases. Germline lookup yields CDR1 GTSNPN and CDR2 SVGIG (reference sequence). The CDR3 sequence is 14 residues long. V lost 3 bases to trimming and J lost 4 bases; unmatched junction nucleotides: 5. CDR3 protein: CAWSLSGGADTQYF. DNA for the CDR3: TGTGCCTGGAGCCTTAGCGGGGGAGCAGATACGCAGTATTTT.

This chain uses TRBV2 with TRBJ2-3; 9 bases map to TRBD1. Trimming at V came to 5 bases and at J to 4 bases, leaving 7 bases not matched to a gene. Germline CDR1 is SNHLY and CDR2 is FYNNEI. The CDR3 is 15 residues long. The chain's CDR3 is CASSSGTGRSDTQYF. DNA for the CDR3: TGTGCCAGCAGTTCCGGGACAGGGCGTTCAGATACGCAGTATTTT.

The gene calls are TRBV7-9 and TRBJ1-1; TRBD1 matches at 7 bases. CDR3 size: 14 residues. Unmatched junction bases numbered 3, after V lost 2 bases and J lost 3 bases. The germline V gene encodes CDR1 SEHNR and CDR2 FQNEAQ (reference sequence). DNA of the CDR3: TGTGCCAGCAGCTTAAACAGGGGCGACACTGAAGCTTTCTTT. Its protein product is CASSLNRGDTEAFF.

The rearrangement joins TRBV30 to TRBJ2-7; D gene uncertain. CDR1 is GTSNPN and CDR2 is SVGIG in the germline V gene (reference sequence). The V and J ends lost 1 base and 3 bases respectively, with 22 bases between them. CDR3 length equals 17 residues. CDR3 loop: CAWSGIGGRVGYYEQYF. The CDR3 DNA reads TGTGCCTGGAGTGGAATAGGCGGACGGGTAGGCTACTACGAGCAGTACTTC.

The CDR3 region has the DNA TGTGCCAGCAGCCTCGGCGCCTCACACTACGAGCAGTACTTC. Residues: CASSLGASHYEQYF. This chain links TRBV7-9 with TRBJ2-7; D is unresolved. Germline values: CDR1 SEHNR, CDR2 FQNEAQ (reference sequence). The ends were cut back, 5 bases at V and 3 bases at J, with 14 bases in the middle. The CDR3 is 14 residues long.

The V and J genes are TRBV5-8 and TRBJ2-7; 7 bases line up with TRBD1. Germline V CDR1 and CDR2: SGHTS, YDEGEE. V trimming: 5 bases; J trimming: 2 bases; junction bases outside the gene matches: 7. This CDR3 region has 14 residues. The CDR3 DNA follows: TGTGCCAGCAGTACAGGGGACGGCGCCTACGAGCAGTACTTC. Protein product: CASSTGDGAYEQYF.

The J gene is TRBJ2-1, the V gene TRBV4-1; no firm D call. The CDR3 contains 15 residues. Trimming left V 0 bases short and J 0 bases short, with 6 bases between. Germline values: CDR1 MGHRA, CDR2 YSYEKL. The DNA for the CDR3 is TGCGCCAGCAGCCAAGATACAAGCTCCTACAATGAGCAGTTCTTC. This gives the protein CASSQDTSSYNEQFF.

The genes are TRBV16 and TRBJ2-7; D gene unclear. The CDR3 spans 14 residues. The germline V and J ends were trimmed by 2 bases and 2 bases, with 10 bases remaining between them. CDR1 and CDR2 from the germline V gene are KGHSY and FQNENV. Written as DNA, the CDR3 is TGTGCCAGCAGCCAAGGTCGGGCCGCCTACGAGCAGTACTTC. Translated, it gives CASSQGRAAYEQYF.

J is TRBJ2-2 and V is TRBV9; TRBD2 matches 10 bases. This CDR3 has 17 residues. Trimming removed 0 bases from V and 2 bases from J; junction bases left unmatched: 4. Germline-derived CDR1 and CDR2 are SGDLS and YYNGEE. The CDR3 nucleotides read TGTGCCAGCAGCGTAGGACTAGCGGGCCTAAACACCGGGGAGCTGTTTTTT. Translation gives CASSVGLAGLNTGELFF.

The chain recombines TRBV2 with TRBJ1-6; D not resolved. CDR3 length: 17 amino acids. The germline V gene encodes CDR1 SNHLY and CDR2 FYNNEI. V was trimmed by 6 bases and J by 0 bases, leaving 15 bases between them. CDR3 bases: TGTGCCAGCAGGTACTCGGGTCTGAGCTCCTATAATTCACCCCTCCACTTT. It translates to CASRYSGLSSYNSPLHF.

This sequence joins TRBV10-1 and TRBJ2-1; TRBD2 matches 8 bases. Unmatched junction bases numbered 8, after V lost 4 bases and J lost 9 bases. The germline V gene encodes CDR1 WNHNN and CDR2 SYGVQD (reference sequence). CDR3 length: 14 amino acids. In DNA form, the CDR3 reads TGCGCCAGCAGTGGGGGGACTAGTCCCTCTGAGCAGTTCTTC. Translation gives CASSGGTSPSEQFF.

Turning to this clone: One end of the junction fails to match germline, which may point to a read error. The rearrangement joins TRBV7-8 to TRBJ2-5; no firm D call. The germline V gene encodes CDR1 SGHVS and CDR2 FQNEAQ. The CDR3 contains 13 residues. The DNA of the CDR3 is TGTGCCAGCAGCTTAGGGGATCAAGGGACCCAGTACTTC. As protein: CASSLGDQGTQYF.

This clone was seen only a few times. Other DNA sequences within the sample encode an identical CDR3. V is TRBV5-4 and J is TRBJ2-7, with D perhaps assigned TRBD1 or TRBD2 (5 bases each). Germline CDR1 and CDR2: SGHNT and YYREEE (reference sequence). V lost 4 bases to trimming and J lost 3 bases, with 11 bases between them. This CDR3 has 13 residues. The CDR3 DNA is TGTGCCAGCAGCCCCCGGGACGGCTACGAGCAGTACTTC. Translation: CASSPRDGYEQYF. Full variable domain (outside the CDR3, taken from reference TRBV5-4 and TRBJ2-7): ETGVTQSPTHLIKTRGQQVTLRCSSQSGHNTVSWYQQALGQGPQFIFQYYREEENGRGNFPPRFSGLQFPNYSSELNVNALELDDSALYLCASSPRDGYEQYFGPGTRLTVT.

The chain recombines TRBV7-9 with TRBJ2-7; TRBD1 agrees at 7 bases. J was trimmed by 6 bases and V by 5 bases; bases with no gene match: 13. The CDR3 totals 15 residues. Germline assignment: CDR1 SEHNR and CDR2 FQNEAQ (reference sequence). The CDR3 coding sequence is TGTGCCAGCAGCCTTTCACAGGGGTTCGGCGGCGAGCAGTACTTC. Amino acids: CASSLSQGFGGEQYF.

As regards this clone: Other nucleotide sequences in the sample specify the same CDR3. V usage is TRBV5-6 and J usage is TRBJ2-7; TRBD1 matches 9 bases. With V trimmed by 4 bases and J by 2 bases, 7 bases remained unmatched. Germline-derived CDR1 and CDR2 are SGHDT and YYEEEE. The CDR3 covers 15 residues. CDR3 protein: CASSPLGQGAYEQYF. DNA for the CDR3: TGTGCCAGCAGCCCCTTGGGACAGGGCGCCTACGAGCAGTACTTC.

The chain carries TRBV2 and TRBJ1-2; no firm D call. V was cut by 3 bases and J by 4 bases, with 12 bases left in between. Germline loops: CDR1 SNHLY, CDR2 FYNNEI. The CDR3 consists of 14 residues. The CDR3 spells CASSDGERGYGYTF. The DNA of the CDR3 is TGTGCCAGCAGTGATGGGGAAAGAGGCTATGGCTACACCTTC.

J is TRBJ1-1 and V is TRBV28; D unclear. Looked up from germline, CDR1 is MDHEN and CDR2 is SYDVKM. The CDR3 extends over 15 amino acids. With 7 bases removed from V and 6 bases from J, the gap between germline ends came to 21 bases. In nucleotides, the CDR3 is TGTGCCAGCACCATACCCCAGGTAGCTGGCGCTGAAGCTTTCTTT. Translation: CASTIPQVAGAEAFF.

The chain couples TRBV10-3 to TRBJ2-3, with a tentative D call TRBD1 (5 bases). The V end was cut by 0 bases, the J end by 5 bases, with 9 bases between. This CDR3 has 14 residues. The germline gives CDR1 ENHRY, CDR2 SYGVKD. The CDR3 loop is CAISESGREDTQYF. The CDR3 coding sequence is TGTGCCATCAGTGAGTCTGGCAGGGAAGATACGCAGTATTTT.

The chain joins TRBV4-3 to TRBJ1-2; TRBD1 might be the D (6 bases). The V gene lost 0 bases and the J gene lost 8 bases, with 10 bases spanning the gap. The germline gives CDR1 LGHNA, CDR2 YSLEER. This CDR3 has 13 amino acids. For the CDR3, the DNA is TGCGCCAGCAGCCAAGAGGCAGGGGAAGGCTACACCTTC. Protein sequence: CASSQEAGEGYTF.

The rearrangement links TRBV19 to TRBJ1-5, with D uncertain. V was pared by 8 bases and J by 4 bases, with 15 bases between. The CDR3 extends over 14 amino acids. Germline V lookup: CDR1 LNHDA, CDR2 SQIVND (reference sequence). CDR3 bases: TGTGCCAGTTCCGAACCTGGAGGGAATCAGCCCCAGCATTTT. The encoded protein is CASSEPGGNQPQHF.